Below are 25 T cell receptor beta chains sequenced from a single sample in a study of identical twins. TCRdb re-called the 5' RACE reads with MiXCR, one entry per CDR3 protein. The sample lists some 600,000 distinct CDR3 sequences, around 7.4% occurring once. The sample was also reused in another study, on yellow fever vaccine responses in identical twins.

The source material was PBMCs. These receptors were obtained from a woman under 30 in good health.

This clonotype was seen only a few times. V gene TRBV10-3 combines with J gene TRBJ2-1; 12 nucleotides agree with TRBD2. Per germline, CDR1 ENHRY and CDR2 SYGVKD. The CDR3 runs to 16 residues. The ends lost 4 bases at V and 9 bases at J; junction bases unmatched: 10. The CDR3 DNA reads TGTGCCATCAGTGGGGTCCAGACTAGCGGGAGTGGTGAGCAGTTCTTC. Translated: CAISGVQTSGSGEQFF.

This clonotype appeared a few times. Here the CDR3 reads CASSFPSAGVETQYF. The CDR3 nucleotides read TGTGCCAGCAGTTTCCCCTCCGCGGGGGTGGAGACCCAGTACTTC. The rearrangement joins TRBV12-3 or TRBV12-4 to TRBJ2-5, with TRBD2 matching over 7 bases. The junction had 9 bases not matched to a gene; V was cut back by 3 bases and J by 5 bases. The CDR3 totals 15 residues.

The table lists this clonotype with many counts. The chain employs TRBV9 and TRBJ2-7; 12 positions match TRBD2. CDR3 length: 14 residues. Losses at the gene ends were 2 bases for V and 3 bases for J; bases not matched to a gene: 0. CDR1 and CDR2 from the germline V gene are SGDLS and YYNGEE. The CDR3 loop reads CASSVGLAGYEQYF. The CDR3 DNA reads TGTGCCAGCAGCGTGGGACTAGCGGGCTACGAGCAGTACTTC. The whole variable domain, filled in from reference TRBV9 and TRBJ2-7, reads DSGVTQTPKHLITATGQRVTLRCSPRSGDLSVYWYQQSLDQGLQFLIQYYNGEERAKGNILERFSAQQFPDLHSELNLSSLELGDSALYFCASSVGLAGYEQYFGPGTRLTVT.

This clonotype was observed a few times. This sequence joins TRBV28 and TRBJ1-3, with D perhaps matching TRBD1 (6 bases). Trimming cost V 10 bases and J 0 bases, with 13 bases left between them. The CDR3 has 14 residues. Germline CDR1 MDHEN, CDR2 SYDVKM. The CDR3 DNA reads TGTGCCACCCGGACAGCCCACTCTGGAAACACCATATATTTT. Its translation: CATRTAHSGNTIYF.

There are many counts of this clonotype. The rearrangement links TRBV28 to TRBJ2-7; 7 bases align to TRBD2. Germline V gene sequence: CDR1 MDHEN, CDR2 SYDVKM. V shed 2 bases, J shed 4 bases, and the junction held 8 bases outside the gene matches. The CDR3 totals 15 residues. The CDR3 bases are TGTGCCAGCAGTTTAATGGGCGGGAGTTCGTACGAGCAGTACTTC. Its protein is CASSLMGGSSYEQYF. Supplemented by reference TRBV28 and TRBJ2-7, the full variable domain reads DVKVTQSSRYLVKRTGEKVFLECVQDMDHENMFWYRQDPGLGLRLIYFSYDVKMKEKGDIPEGYSVSREKKERFSLILESASTNQTSMYLCASSLMGGSSYEQYFGPGTRLTVT.

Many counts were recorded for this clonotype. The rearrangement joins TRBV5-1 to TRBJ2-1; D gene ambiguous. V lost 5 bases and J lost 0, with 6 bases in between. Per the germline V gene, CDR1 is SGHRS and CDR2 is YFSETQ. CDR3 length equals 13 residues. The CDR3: CASRPRSYNEQFF. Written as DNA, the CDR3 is TGCGCCAGCAGACCCCGCTCCTACAATGAGCAGTTCTTC.

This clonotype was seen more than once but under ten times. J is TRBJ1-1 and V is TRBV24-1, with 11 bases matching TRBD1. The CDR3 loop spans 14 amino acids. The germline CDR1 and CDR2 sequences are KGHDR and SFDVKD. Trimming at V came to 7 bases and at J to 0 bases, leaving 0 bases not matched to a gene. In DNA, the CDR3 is TGTGCCACCAGGGGACAGGGGGTGAACACTGAAGCTTTCTTT. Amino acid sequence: CATRGQGVNTEAFF.

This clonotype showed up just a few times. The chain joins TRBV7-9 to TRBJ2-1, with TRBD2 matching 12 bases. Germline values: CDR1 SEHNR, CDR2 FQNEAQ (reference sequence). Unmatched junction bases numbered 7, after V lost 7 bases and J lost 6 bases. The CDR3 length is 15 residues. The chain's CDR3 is CASTHLAGGRNEQFF. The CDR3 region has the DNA TGTGCCAGCACCCATCTAGCGGGGGGGCGCAATGAGCAGTTCTTC.

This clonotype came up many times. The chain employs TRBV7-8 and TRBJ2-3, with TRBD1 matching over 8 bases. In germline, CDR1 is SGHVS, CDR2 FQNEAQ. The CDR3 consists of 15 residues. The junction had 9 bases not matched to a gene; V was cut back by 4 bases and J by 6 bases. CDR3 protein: CASSSRRGPGDTQYF. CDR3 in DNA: TGTGCCAGCAGCTCCCGCAGGGGGCCTGGGGATACGCAGTATTTT.

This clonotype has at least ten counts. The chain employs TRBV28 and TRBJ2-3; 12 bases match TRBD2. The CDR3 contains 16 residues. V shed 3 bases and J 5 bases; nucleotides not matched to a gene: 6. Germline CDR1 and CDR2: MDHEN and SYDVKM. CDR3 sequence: CASSFASGGAIDTQYF. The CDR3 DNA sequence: TGTGCCAGCAGTTTCGCTAGCGGGGGGGCCATAGATACGCAGTATTTT.

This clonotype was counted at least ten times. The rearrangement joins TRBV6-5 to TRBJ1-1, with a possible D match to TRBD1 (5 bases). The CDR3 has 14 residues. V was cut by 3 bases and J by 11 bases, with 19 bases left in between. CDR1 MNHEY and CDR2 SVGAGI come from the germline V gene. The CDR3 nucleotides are TGTGCCAGCAGTTATTGGCGGCAGGGAGGGCATGCTTTCTTT. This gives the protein CASSYWRQGGHAFF.

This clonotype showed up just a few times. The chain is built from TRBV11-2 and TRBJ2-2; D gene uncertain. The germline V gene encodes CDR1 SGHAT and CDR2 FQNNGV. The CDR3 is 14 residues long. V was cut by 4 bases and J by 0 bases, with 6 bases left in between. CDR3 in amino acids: CASSSQSNTGELFF. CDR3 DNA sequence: TGTGCCAGCAGCTCACAGTCGAACACCGGGGAGCTGTTTTTT.

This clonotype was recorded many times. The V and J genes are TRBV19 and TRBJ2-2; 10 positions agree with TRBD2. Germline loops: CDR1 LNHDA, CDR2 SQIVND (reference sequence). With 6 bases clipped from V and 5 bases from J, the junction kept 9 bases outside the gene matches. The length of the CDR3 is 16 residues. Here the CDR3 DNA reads TGTGCCAGTAGAGACCGGGCTAGCGGGAGTACCGGGGAGCTGTTTTTT. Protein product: CASRDRASGSTGELFF.

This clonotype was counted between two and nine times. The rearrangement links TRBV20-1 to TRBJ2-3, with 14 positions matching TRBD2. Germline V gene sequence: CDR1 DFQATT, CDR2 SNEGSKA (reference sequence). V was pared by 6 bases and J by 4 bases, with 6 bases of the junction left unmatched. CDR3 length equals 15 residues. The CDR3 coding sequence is TGCAGTGCCGGGACTAGCGGGAGTAGGTCAGATACGCAGTATTTT. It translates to CSAGTSGSRSDTQYF.

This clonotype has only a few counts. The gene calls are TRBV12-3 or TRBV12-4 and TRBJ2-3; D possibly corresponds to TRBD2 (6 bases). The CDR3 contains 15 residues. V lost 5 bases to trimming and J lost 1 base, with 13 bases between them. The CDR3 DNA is TGTGCCAGCAGTCCGACTAGAGTTGGCACAGATACGCAGTATTTT. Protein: CASSPTRVGTDTQYF.

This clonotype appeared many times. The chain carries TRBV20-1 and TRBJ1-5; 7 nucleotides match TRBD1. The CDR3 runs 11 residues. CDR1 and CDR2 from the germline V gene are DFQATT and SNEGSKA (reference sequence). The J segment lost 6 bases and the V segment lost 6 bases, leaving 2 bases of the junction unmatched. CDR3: CSATGAQPQHF. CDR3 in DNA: TGCAGTGCCACAGGGGCTCAGCCCCAGCATTTT.

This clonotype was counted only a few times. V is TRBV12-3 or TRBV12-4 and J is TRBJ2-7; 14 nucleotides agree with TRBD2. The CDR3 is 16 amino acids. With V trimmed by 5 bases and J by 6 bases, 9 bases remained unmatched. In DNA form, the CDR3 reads TGTGCCAGCAGTCCGAATACCGGGACTAGCGGGGGCGAGCAGTACTTC. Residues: CASSPNTGTSGGEQYF.

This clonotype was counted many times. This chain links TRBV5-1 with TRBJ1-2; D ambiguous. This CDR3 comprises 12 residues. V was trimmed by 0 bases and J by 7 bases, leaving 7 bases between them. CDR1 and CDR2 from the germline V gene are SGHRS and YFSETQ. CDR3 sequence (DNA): TGCGCCAGCAGCTTGGACAGTAGTGGCTACACCTTC. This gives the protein CASSLDSSGYTF. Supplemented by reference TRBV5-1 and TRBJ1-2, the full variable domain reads KAGVTQTPRYLIKTRGQQVTLSCSPISGHRSVSWYQQTPGQGLQFLFEYFSETQRNKGNFPGRFSGRQFSNSRSEMNVSTLELGDSALYLCASSLDSSGYTFGSGTRLTVV.

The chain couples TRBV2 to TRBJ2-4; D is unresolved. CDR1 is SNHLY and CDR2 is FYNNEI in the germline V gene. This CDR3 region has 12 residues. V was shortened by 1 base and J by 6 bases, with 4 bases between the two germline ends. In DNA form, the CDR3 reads TGTGCCAGCAGTGAAGGTAGAAACATTCAGTACTTC. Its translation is CASSEGRNIQYF.

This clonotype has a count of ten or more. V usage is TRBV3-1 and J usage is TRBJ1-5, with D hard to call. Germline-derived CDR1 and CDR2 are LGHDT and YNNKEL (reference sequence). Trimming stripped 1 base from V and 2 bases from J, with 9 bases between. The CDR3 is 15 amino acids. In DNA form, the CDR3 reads TGTGCCAGCAGCCAAGCCGGAGTGGGCAATCAGCCCCAGCATTTT. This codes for CASSQAGVGNQPQHF. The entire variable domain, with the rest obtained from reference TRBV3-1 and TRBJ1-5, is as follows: DTAVSQTPKYLVTQMGNDKSIKCEQNLGHDTMYWYKQDSKKFLKIMFSYNNKELIINETVPNRFSPKSPDKAHLNLHINSLELGDSAVYFCASSQAGVGNQPQHFGDGTRLSIL.

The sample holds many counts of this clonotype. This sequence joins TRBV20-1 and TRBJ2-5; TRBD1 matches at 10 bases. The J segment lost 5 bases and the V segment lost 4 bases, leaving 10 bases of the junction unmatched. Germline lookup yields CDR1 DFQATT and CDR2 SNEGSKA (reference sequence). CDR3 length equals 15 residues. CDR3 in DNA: TGCAGTGCTAAAAACTCCGGGACAGGGGTTGAGACCCAGTACTTC. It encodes CSAKNSGTGVETQYF.

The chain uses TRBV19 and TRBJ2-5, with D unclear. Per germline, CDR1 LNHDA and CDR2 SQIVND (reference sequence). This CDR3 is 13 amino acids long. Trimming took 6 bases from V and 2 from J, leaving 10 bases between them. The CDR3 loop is CASRTPGQETQYF. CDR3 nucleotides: TGTGCCAGTAGAACACCAGGACAAGAGACCCAGTACTTC. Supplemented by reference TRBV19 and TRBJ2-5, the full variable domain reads DGGITQSPKYLFRKEGQNVTLSCEQNLNHDAMYWYRQDPGQGLRLIYYSQIVNDFQKGDIAEGYSVSREKKESFPLTVTSAQKNPTAFYLCASRTPGQETQYFGPGTRLLVL.

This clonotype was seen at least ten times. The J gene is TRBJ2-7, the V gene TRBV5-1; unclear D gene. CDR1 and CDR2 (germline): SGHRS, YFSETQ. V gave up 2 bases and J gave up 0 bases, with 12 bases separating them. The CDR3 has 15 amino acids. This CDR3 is CASSLPGRFSYEQYV. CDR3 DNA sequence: TGCGCCAGCAGCTTACCGGGCCGTTTCTCCTACGAGCAGTACGTC.

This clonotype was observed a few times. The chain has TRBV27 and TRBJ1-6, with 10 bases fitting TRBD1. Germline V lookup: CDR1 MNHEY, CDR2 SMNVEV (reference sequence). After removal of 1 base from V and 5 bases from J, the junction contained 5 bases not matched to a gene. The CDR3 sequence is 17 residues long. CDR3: CASSLFFGTGDNSPLHF. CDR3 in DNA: TGTGCCAGCAGTTTATTTTTTGGGACAGGGGATAATTCACCCCTCCACTTT.

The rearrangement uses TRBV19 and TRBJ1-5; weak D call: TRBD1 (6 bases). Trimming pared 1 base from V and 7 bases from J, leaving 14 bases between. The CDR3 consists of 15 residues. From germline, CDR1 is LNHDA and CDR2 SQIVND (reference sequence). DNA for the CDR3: TGTGCCAGTAGTATAGCGGGGGGCGCAGGACAGCCCCAGCATTTT. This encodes CASSIAGGAGQPQHF. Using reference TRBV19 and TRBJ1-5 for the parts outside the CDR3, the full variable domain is DGGITQSPKYLFRKEGQNVTLSCEQNLNHDAMYWYRQDPGQGLRLIYYSQIVNDFQKGDIAEGYSVSREKKESFPLTVTSAQKNPTAFYLCASSIAGGAGQPQHFGDGTRLSIL.